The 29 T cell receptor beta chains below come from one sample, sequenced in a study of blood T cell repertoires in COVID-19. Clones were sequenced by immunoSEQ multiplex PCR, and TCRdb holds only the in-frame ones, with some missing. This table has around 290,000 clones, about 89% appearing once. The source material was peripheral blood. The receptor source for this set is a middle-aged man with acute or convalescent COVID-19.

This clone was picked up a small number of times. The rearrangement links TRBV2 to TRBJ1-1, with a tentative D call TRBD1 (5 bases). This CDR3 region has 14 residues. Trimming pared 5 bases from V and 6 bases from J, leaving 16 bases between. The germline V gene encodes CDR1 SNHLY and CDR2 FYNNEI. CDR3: CASSPGYSTSEAFF. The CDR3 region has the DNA TGTGCCAGCAGTCCAGGGTATTCAACCTCTGAAGCTTTCTTT.

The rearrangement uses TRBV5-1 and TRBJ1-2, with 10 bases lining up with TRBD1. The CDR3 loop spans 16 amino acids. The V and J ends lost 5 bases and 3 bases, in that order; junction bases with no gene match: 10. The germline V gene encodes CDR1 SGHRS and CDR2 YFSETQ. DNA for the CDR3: TGCGCCAGCAGTCGCCTGGGACAGGGGAGCGACTATGGCTACACCTTC. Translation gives CASSRLGQGSDYGYTF.

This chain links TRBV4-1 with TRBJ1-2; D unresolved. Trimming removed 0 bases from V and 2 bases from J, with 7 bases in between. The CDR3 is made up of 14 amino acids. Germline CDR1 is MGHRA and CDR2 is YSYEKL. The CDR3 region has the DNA TGCGCCAGCAGCCAAGAAAGCCGGAACTATGGCTACACCTTC. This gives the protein CASSQESRNYGYTF.

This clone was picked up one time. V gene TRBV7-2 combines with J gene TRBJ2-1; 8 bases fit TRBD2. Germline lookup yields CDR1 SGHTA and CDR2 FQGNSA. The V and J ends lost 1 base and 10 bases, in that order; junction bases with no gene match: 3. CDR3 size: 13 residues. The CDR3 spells CASSLVGGGEQFF. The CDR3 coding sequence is TGTGCCAGCAGCTTAGTCGGCGGGGGGGAGCAGTTCTTC.

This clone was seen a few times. The CDR3 reads CASSHYSSNYGYTF. The CDR3 DNA sequence: TGTGCCAGCAGCCATTACAGTTCCAACTATGGCTACACCTTC. The rearrangement joins TRBV3-1 (or the pseudogene TRBV3-2) to TRBJ1-2; D is ambiguous. V lost 3 bases and J lost 2, with 10 bases in between. Germline V gene sequence: CDR1 LGHDT, CDR2 YNNKEL (reference sequence). The CDR3 extends over 14 amino acids.

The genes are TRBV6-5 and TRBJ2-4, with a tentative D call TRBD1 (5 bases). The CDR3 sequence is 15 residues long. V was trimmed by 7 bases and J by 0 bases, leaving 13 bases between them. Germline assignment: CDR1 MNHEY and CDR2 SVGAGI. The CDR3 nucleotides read TGTGCCAGCACCCCCCAGGGCGGAGCCAAAAACATTCAGTACTTC. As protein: CASTPQGGAKNIQYF.

CDR3 DNA sequence: TGTGCCAGCAGTGGAGTAGACAGTTACGAGCAGTACTTC. Its translation is CASSGVDSYEQYF. The chain employs TRBV2 and TRBJ2-7; TRBD1 might be the D (5 bases). V was trimmed by 4 bases and J by 4 bases, leaving 11 bases between them. This CDR3 spans 13 amino acids. Per the germline V gene, CDR1 is SNHLY and CDR2 is FYNNEI.

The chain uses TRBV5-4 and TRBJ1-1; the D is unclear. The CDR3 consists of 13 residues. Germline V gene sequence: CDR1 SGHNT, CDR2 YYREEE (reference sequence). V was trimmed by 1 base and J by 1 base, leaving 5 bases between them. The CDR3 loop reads CASSLRQNTEAFF. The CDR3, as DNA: TGTGCCAGCAGCTTGAGACAGAACACTGAAGCTTTCTTT.

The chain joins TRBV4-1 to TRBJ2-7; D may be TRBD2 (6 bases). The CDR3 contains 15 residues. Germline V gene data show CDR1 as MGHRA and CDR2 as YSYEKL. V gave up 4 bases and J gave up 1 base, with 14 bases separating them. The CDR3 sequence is CASSPRDLSSYEQYF. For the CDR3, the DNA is TGCGCCAGCAGCCCGCGGGATCTATCGTCCTACGAGCAGTACTTC.

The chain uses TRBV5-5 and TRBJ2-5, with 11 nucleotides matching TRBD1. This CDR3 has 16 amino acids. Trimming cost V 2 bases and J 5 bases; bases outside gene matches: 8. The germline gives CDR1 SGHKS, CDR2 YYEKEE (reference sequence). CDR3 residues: CASSFRTGGKGETQYF. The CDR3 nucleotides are TGTGCCAGCAGCTTTCGGACAGGGGGCAAGGGGGAGACCCAGTACTTC.

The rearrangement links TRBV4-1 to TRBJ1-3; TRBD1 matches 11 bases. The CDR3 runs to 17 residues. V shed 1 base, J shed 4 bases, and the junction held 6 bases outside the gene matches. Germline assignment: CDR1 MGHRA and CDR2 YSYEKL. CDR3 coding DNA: TGCGCCAGCAGCCAAGGGACAGGGGGCGCAAGGGGAAACACCATATATTTT. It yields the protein CASSQGTGGARGNTIYF.

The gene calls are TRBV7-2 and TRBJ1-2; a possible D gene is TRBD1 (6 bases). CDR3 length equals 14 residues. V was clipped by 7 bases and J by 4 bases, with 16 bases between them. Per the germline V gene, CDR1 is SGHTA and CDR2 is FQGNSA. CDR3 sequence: CASTLRRDTYGYTF. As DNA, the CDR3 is TGTGCCAGCACCCTAAGACGGGACACCTATGGCTACACCTTC.

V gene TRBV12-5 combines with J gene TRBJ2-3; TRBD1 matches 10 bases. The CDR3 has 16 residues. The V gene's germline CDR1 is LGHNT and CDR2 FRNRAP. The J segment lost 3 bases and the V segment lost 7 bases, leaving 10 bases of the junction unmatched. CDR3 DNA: TGTGCTAGTGCCTCCGGACAGGGGGGGAAAACAGATACGCAGTATTTT. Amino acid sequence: CASASGQGGKTDTQYF. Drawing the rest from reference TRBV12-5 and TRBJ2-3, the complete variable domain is DARVTQTPRHKVTEMGQEVTMRCQPILGHNTVFWYRQTMMQGLELLAYFRNRAPLDDSGMPKDRFSAEMPDATLATLKIQPSEPRDSAVYFCASASGQGGKTDTQYFGPGTRLTVL.

The CDR3 spells CSVRAGFAFF. For the CDR3, the DNA is TGCAGCGTAAGGGCAGGGTTCGCTTTCTTT. V and J are TRBV29-1 and TRBJ1-1; D might be TRBD1 (5 bases). There are 10 residues in the CDR3. The germline V gene encodes CDR1 SQVTM and CDR2 ANQGSEA. V was cut by 6 bases and J by 11 bases, with 13 bases left in between.

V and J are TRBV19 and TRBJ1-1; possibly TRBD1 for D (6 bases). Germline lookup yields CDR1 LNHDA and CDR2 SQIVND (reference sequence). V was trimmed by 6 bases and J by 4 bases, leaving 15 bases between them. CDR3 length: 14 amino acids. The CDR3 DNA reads TGTGCCAGTAGCAAACAGGGTGTGGGCACTGAAGCTTTCTTT. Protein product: CASSKQGVGTEAFF.

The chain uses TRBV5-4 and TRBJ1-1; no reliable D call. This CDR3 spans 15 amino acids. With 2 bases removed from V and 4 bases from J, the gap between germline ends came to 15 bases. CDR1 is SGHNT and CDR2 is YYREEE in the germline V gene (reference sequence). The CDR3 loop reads CASSFTGRKSTEAFF. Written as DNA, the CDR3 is TGTGCCAGCAGCTTTACGGGTAGAAAGTCCACTGAAGCTTTCTTT.

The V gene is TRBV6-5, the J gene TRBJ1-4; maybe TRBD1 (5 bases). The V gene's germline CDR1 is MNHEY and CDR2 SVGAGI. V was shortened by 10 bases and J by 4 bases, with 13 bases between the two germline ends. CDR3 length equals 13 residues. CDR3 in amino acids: CATGGVGNEKLFF. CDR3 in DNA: TGTGCCACCGGGGGGGTCGGTAATGAAAAACTGTTTTTT.

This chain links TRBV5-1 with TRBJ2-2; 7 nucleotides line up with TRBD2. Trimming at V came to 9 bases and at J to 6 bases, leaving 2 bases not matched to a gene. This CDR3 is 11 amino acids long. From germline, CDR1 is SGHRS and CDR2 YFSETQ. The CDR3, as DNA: TGCGCCACCCGGGGGGCCGGGGAGCTGTTTTTT. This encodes CATRGAGELFF.

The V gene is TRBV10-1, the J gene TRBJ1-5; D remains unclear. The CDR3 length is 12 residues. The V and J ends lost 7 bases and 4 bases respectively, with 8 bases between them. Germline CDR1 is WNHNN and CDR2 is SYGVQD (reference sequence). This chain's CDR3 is CASKARNQPQHF. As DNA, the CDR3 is TGCGCCAGCAAAGCGCGAAATCAGCCCCAGCATTTT.

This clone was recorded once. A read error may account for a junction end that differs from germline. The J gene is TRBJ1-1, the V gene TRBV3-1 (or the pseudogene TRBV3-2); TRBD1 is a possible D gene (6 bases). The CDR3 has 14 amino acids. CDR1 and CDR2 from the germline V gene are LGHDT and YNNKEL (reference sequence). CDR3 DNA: TGTGCCAGCAGCCAAGATGGAAGGGACACCGAAGCTTTCTTT. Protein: CASSQDGRDTEAFF.

CDR3 bases: TGTGCCAGCAGTAGGTACAGGGGGGGTAATGAGCAGTTCTTC. Protein: CASSRYRGGNEQFF. The V and J genes are TRBV6-5 and TRBJ2-1; D might be TRBD1 (8 bases). Germline V CDR1 and CDR2: MNHEY, SVGAGI. Trimming pared 5 bases from V and 7 bases from J, leaving 15 bases between. The CDR3 covers 14 residues.

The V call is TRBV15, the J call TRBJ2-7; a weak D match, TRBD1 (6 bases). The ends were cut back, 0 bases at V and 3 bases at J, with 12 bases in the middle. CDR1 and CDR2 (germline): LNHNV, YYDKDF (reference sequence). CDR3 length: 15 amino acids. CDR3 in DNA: TGTGCCACCAGCAGAGAAAGGACAGCTTTCTACGAGCAGTACTTC. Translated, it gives CATSRERTAFYEQYF.

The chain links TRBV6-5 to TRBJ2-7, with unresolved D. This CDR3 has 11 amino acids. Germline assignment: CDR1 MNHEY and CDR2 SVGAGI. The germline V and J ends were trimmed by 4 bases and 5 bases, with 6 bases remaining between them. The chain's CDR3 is CASSSRHEQYF. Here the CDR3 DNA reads TGTGCCAGCAGTTCTCGTCACGAGCAGTACTTC.

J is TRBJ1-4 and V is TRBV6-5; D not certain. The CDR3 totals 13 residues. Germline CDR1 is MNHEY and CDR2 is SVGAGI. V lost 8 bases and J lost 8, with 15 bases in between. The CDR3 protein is CASLDTRVEKLFF. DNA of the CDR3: TGTGCCAGCCTCGACACCCGAGTAGAAAAACTGTTTTTT.

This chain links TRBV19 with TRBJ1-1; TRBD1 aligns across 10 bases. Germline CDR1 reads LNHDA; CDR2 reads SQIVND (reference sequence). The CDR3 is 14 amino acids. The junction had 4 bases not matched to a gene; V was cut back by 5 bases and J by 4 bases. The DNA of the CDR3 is TGTGCCAGTAGTTACCGGGACAGGGGCACTGAAGCTTTCTTT. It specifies CASSYRDRGTEAFF.

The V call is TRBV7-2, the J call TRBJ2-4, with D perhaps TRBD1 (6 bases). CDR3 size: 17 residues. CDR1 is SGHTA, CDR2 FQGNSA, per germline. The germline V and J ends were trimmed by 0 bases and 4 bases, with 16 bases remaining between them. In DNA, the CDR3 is TGTGCCAGCAGCTTAGCGAGAAGTTGGACAGCGAAAAACATTCAGTACTTC. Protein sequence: CASSLARSWTAKNIQYF.

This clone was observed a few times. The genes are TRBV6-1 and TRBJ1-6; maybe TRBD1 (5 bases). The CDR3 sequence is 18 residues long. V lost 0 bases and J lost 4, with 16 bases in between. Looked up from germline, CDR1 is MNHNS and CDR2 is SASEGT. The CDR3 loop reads CASSEAKSVREYNSPLHF. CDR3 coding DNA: TGTGCCAGCAGTGAAGCCAAGAGTGTCAGGGAATATAATTCACCCCTCCACTTT.

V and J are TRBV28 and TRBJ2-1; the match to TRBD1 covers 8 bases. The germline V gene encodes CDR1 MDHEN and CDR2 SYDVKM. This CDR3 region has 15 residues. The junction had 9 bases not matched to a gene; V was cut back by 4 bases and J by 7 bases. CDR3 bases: TGTGCCAGCAGTTCCGTCAAAACAGGGGGGAATGAGCAGTTCTTC. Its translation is CASSSVKTGGNEQFF.

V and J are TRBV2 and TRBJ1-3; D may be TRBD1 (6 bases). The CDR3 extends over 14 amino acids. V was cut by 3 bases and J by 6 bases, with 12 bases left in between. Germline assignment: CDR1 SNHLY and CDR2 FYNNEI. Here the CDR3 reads CASSEGGGINTIYF. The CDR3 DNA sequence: TGTGCCAGCAGTGAGGGAGGGGGTATAAACACCATATATTTT.